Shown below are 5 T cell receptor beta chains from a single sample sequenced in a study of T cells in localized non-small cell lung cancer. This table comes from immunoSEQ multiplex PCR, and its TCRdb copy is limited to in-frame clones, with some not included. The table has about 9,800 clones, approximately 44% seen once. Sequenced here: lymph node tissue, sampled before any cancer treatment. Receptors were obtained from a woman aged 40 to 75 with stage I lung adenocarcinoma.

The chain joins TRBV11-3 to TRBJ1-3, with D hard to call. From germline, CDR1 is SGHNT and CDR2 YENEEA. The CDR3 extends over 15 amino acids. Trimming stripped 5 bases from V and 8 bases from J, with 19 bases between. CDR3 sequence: CASSNAAGRVDTIYF. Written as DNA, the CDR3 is TGTGCCAGCAGCAACGCGGCCGGGAGGGTAGACACCATATATTTT.

The CDR3: CASSFGQGAQYPPQHF. The DNA for the CDR3 is TGTGCCAGCAGTTTCGGACAGGGGGCTCAGTATCCGCCCCAGCATTTT. This rearrangement joins TRBV9 to TRBJ1-5; the match to TRBD1 covers 11 bases. The germline CDR1 and CDR2 sequences are SGDLS and YYNGEE. CDR3 size: 16 residues. Losses at the gene ends were 5 bases for V and 9 bases for J; bases not matched to a gene: 13.

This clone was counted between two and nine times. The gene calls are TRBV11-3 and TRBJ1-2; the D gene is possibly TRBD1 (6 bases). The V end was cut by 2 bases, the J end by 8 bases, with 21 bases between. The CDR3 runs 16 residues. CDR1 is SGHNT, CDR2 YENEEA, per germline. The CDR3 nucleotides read TGTGCCAGCAGCTTACCGTCGGGGATAAGGGGGAGAGGCTACACCTTC. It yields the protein CASSLPSGIRGRGYTF. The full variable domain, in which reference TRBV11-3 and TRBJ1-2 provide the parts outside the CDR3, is EAGVVQSPRYKIIEKKQPVAFWCNPISGHNTLYWYLQNLGQGPELLIRYENEEAVDDSQLPKDRFSAERLKGVDSTLKIQPAELGDSAVYLCASSLPSGIRGRGYTFGSGTRLTVV.

CDR3 DNA sequence: TGTGCCAGCACCCCGCCGGGACAGGGAGACGAGCAGTACTTC. Its protein product is CASTPPGQGDEQYF. The rearrangement links TRBV12-5 to TRBJ2-7; 9 bases agree with TRBD1. Germline values: CDR1 LGHNT, CDR2 FRNRAP. CDR3 size: 14 residues.

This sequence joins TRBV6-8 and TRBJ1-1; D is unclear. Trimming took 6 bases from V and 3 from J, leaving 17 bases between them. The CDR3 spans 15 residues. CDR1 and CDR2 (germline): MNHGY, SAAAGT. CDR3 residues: CASRDLSGGDTEAFF. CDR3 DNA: TGTGCCAGCAGGGATTTGTCGGGCGGGGACACTGAAGCTTTCTTT.